This entry lists 26 T cell receptor beta chains sequenced from one sample in a study of blood T cell repertoires in COVID-19. Profiled with immunoSEQ multiplex PCR; TCRdb holds only in-frame clones, not every one. Here the sample spans more than 40,000 clones, roughly 87% being singletons. The source material was peripheral blood. These receptors all stem from a man aged 45-65 years with active COVID-19.

This clone has only a few counts. This chain joins TRBV6-2 or TRBV6-3 and TRBJ2-1; no reliable D call. The CDR3 totals 12 residues. Per germline, CDR1 MNHEY and CDR2 SVGEGT. The V end was cut by 2 bases, the J end by 6 bases, with 5 bases between. CDR3: CASSYDSNEQFF. Written as DNA, the CDR3 is TGTGCCAGCAGTTACGATAGCAATGAGCAGTTCTTC.

This clone has just one count. The V and J genes are TRBV30 and TRBJ1-5; no clear D gene. V lost 0 bases, J lost 0 bases, and 12 bases lay in between. The CDR3 is 16 residues long. The germline V gene has CDR1 GTSNPN and CDR2 SVGIG (reference sequence). The chain's CDR3 is CAWSVRGGYSNQPQHF. The CDR3 nucleotides are TGTGCCTGGAGTGTACGGGGAGGGTATAGCAATCAGCCCCAGCATTTT.

The chain carries TRBV5-4 and TRBJ1-1; D unresolved. The V end lost 0 bases, the J end lost 4 bases, and 4 bases lay between the germline ends. The CDR3 has 12 amino acids. Germline V lookup: CDR1 SGHNT, CDR2 YYREEE (reference sequence). The DNA of the CDR3 is TGTGCCAGCAGCTTGGGGGCCACTGAAGCTTTCTTT. Its translation is CASSLGATEAFF.

V and J are TRBV3-1 (or the pseudogene TRBV3-2) and TRBJ2-1, with 8 bases lining up with TRBD1. The CDR3 loop spans 18 amino acids. V was clipped by 8 bases and J by 1 base; unmatched bases: 16. Germline V gene data show CDR1 as LGHDT and CDR2 as YNNKEL (reference sequence). The CDR3 is CASAGRTGPRGSYNEQFF. Here the CDR3 DNA reads TGTGCCAGCGCAGGAAGGACAGGGCCTAGGGGATCCTACAATGAGCAGTTCTTC.

The chain uses TRBV7-2 and TRBJ1-5; D is unclear. The CDR3 contains 15 residues. The germline gives CDR1 SGHTA, CDR2 FQGNSA. The V gene lost 1 base and the J gene lost 1 base, with 8 bases spanning the gap. The CDR3 DNA reads as TGTGCCAGCAGCTTAGAGTACAGAAGCAATCAGCCCCAGCATTTT. Protein product: CASSLEYRSNQPQHF.

The V and J genes are TRBV6-4 and TRBJ2-1; TRBD2 might be the D (6 bases). This CDR3 contains 16 residues. Germline loops: CDR1 MRHNA, CDR2 SNTAGT. V was cut by 6 bases and J by 5 bases, with 20 bases left in between. CDR3 sequence (DNA): TGTGCCAGCAGACTCCATCCGGAGGGCCATAACAATGAGCAGTTCTTC. Encoded protein: CASRLHPEGHNNEQFF.

The V call is TRBV7-2, the J call TRBJ2-7; tentatively, D is TRBD1 (6 bases). Germline-derived CDR1 and CDR2 are SGHTA and FQGNSA. The CDR3 length is 15 residues. Trimming shortened V by 6 bases and J by 4 bases, and 19 bases separated the two germline ends. In DNA, the CDR3 is TGTGCCAGCAGTCGCTCAGGGGCCGGATTTTACGAGCAGTACTTC. It translates to CASSRSGAGFYEQYF.

The rearrangement joins TRBV11-1 to TRBJ1-1; a weak D match, TRBD1 (5 bases). Germline-derived CDR1 and CDR2 are SGHAT and FQDESV (reference sequence). The V end was cut by 5 bases, the J end by 1 base, with 8 bases between. The CDR3 is made up of 13 amino acids. The CDR3 DNA follows: TGTGCCAGCAGCCCGACAGCGAACACTGAAGCTTTCTTT. This codes for CASSPTANTEAFF.

V and J are TRBV7-2 and TRBJ1-1; D gene ambiguous. The V end was cut by 4 bases, the J end by 1 base, with 7 bases between. Germline-derived CDR1 and CDR2 are SGHTA and FQGNSA. The CDR3 consists of 13 residues. In DNA, the CDR3 is TGTGCCAGCAGCTCACAGAGGAACACTGAAGCTTTCTTT. Its protein is CASSSQRNTEAFF. Combining the CDR3 with reference TRBV7-2 and TRBJ1-1 gives the whole variable domain GAGVSQSPSNKVTEKGKDVELRCDPISGHTALYWYRQSLGQGLEFLIYFQGNSAPDKSGLPSDRFSAERTGGSVSTLTIQRTQQEDSAVYLCASSSQRNTEAFFGQGTRLTVV.

V usage is TRBV7-7 and J usage is TRBJ2-7, with 13 bases matching TRBD2. Per germline, CDR1 SSHAT and CDR2 FNYEAQ (reference sequence). This CDR3 contains 15 residues. As DNA, the CDR3 is TGTGCTAGCAGCTTAGGACTAGCGGGGGTTTACGAGCAGTACGTC. As protein: CASSLGLAGVYEQYV.

The chain uses TRBV15 and TRBJ1-1; D is unresolved. Germline V CDR1 and CDR2: LNHNV, YYDKDF (reference sequence). This CDR3 is built from 15 residues. The germline V and J ends were trimmed by 0 bases and 1 base, with 9 bases remaining between them. CDR3 residues: CATSRDRAPNTEAFF. In DNA, the CDR3 is TGTGCCACCAGCAGAGATCGAGCACCGAACACTGAAGCTTTCTTT.

The chain uses TRBV7-3 and TRBJ1-1; 9 nucleotides match TRBD1. V lost 6 bases, J lost 0 bases, and 8 bases stayed unmatched. CDR1 is SGHTA and CDR2 is FQGTGA in the germline V gene. CDR3 size: 16 residues. Written as DNA, the CDR3 is TGTGCCAGCAGGTCCGGGACAGGGTTGATGAACACTGAAGCTTTCTTT. As protein: CASRSGTGLMNTEAFF.

V is TRBV15 and J is TRBJ1-1; tentative D call: TRBD1 (6 bases). Germline V gene data show CDR1 as LNHNV and CDR2 as YYDKDF (reference sequence). V gave up 0 bases and J gave up 5 bases, with 10 bases separating them. This CDR3 is built from 14 residues. The CDR3 reads CATSRDNQGTEAFF. The CDR3 DNA is TGTGCCACCAGCAGAGATAATCAGGGGACTGAAGCTTTCTTT. The full variable domain, in which reference TRBV15 and TRBJ1-1 provide the parts outside the CDR3, is DAMVIQNPRYQVTQFGKPVTLSCSQTLNHNVMYWYQQKSSQAPKLLFHYYDKDFNNEADTPDNFQSRRPNTSFCFLDIRSPGLGDTAMYLCATSRDNQGTEAFFGQGTRLTVV.

The chain recombines TRBV7-2 with TRBJ1-1; tentative D call: TRBD1 (5 bases). In germline, CDR1 is SGHTA, CDR2 FQGNSA. Trimming left V 5 bases short and J 11 bases short, with 18 bases between. CDR3 length: 13 residues. This chain's CDR3 is CASSPSRAVSAFF. In nucleotides, the CDR3 is TGTGCCAGCAGCCCCTCCAGGGCCGTCTCGGCTTTCTTT.

This clone was observed a few times. V gene TRBV10-2 combines with J gene TRBJ2-1; 9 nucleotides align to TRBD2. Germline CDR1 WSHSY, CDR2 SAAADI. V lost 4 bases to trimming and J lost 6 bases; unmatched junction nucleotides: 7. This CDR3 has 15 residues. The DNA for the CDR3 is TGCGCCAGCAGTGGGCCGGGACTAGCTTCCAATGAGCAGTTCTTC. Protein: CASSGPGLASNEQFF.

This sequence joins TRBV6-2 or TRBV6-3 and TRBJ2-3; possibly TRBD2 for D (6 bases). Germline V gene lookup returns CDR1 MNHEY and CDR2 SVGEGT. Between the trimmed V and J ends, which lost 6 bases and 11 bases, there was a span of 18 bases. This CDR3 is 13 amino acids long. CDR3 protein: CASSPGTALVQYF. The CDR3 DNA sequence: TGTGCCAGCAGCCCCGGGACTGCCCTCGTGCAGTATTTT.

The V and J genes are TRBV7-9 and TRBJ2-3, with 13 positions matching TRBD2. The J segment lost 0 bases and the V segment lost 1 base, leaving 7 bases of the junction unmatched. CDR3 size: 19 residues. Germline V CDR1 and CDR2: SEHNR, FQNEAQ (reference sequence). The DNA of the CDR3 is TGTGCCAGCAGCTTAGGGAGTTCGACTAGCGGGGGGAGCACAGATACGCAGTATTTT. Its protein is CASSLGSSTSGGSTDTQYF.

This chain connects TRBV12-1 to TRBJ1-2. TRBV12-1 is a listed pseudogene. The CDR3 is made up of 13 amino acids. The CDR3 bases are TGTGCCAGCAGCCCCTCTCGAGCAATTCGCTACACCTTC. The encoded protein is CASSPSRAIRYTF.

The chain employs TRBV7-9 and TRBJ2-1, with TRBD2 matching over 9 bases. The V and J ends lost 4 bases and 2 bases, in that order; junction bases with no gene match: 6. CDR3 size: 16 residues. The germline V gene encodes CDR1 SEHNR and CDR2 FQNEAQ (reference sequence). CDR3 coding DNA: TGTGCCAGCAGCTCGATTAGCGGGAGAACCTACAATGAGCAGTTCTTC. The encoded protein is CASSSISGRTYNEQFF. The full variable domain, with the rest looked up from reference TRBV7-9 and TRBJ2-1, is DTGVSQNPRHKITKRGQNVTFRCDPISEHNRLYWYRQTLGQGPEFLTYFQNEAQLEKSRLLSDRFSAERPKGSFSTLEIQRTEQGDSAMYLCASSSISGRTYNEQFFGPGTRLTVL.

V and J are TRBV15 and TRBJ2-5, with 9 bases fitting TRBD1. J was trimmed by 14 bases and V by 3 bases; bases with no gene match: 10. The V gene's germline CDR1 is LNHNV and CDR2 YYDKDF (reference sequence). This CDR3 is built from 13 residues. The CDR3, as DNA: TGTGCCACCAGCAGCGAACAGGGGGCGGTCCAATACTTC. Encoded protein: CATSSEQGAVQYF.

This clone was counted a single time. The rearrangement uses TRBV7-8 and TRBJ2-5; 9 bases line up with TRBD1. The V segment lost 5 bases and the J segment 4 bases; nucleotides outside the gene matches: 11. CDR3 size: 16 residues. Germline CDR1 is SGHVS and CDR2 is FQNEAQ. In DNA form, the CDR3 reads TGTGCCAGCAGCCCAGGGACAGGGCGATTAGGAGAGACCCAGTACTTC. Its translation: CASSPGTGRLGETQYF.

This chain uses TRBV27 with TRBJ1-1, with 8 positions matching TRBD1. This CDR3 has 16 residues. Germline V gives CDR1 MNHEY, CDR2 SMNVEV (reference sequence). V lost 0 bases to trimming and J lost 0 bases; unmatched junction nucleotides: 3. CDR3 nucleotide sequence: TGTGCCAGCAGTTTATCGACAGGGGAGATGAACACTGAAGCTTTCTTT. As protein: CASSLSTGEMNTEAFF.

This clone occurred once. The chain combines TRBV27 with TRBJ2-1, with 9 bases aligning to TRBD2. The CDR3 extends over 16 amino acids. The germline CDR1 and CDR2 sequences are MNHEY and SMNVEV (reference sequence). The trim removed 4 bases at V and 5 bases at J, leaving 9 bases unmatched. The CDR3 is CASSWGSGGSNNEQFF. The CDR3 DNA reads as TGTGCCAGCAGTTGGGGTAGCGGGGGTTCCAACAATGAGCAGTTCTTC.

The chain joins TRBV7-2 to TRBJ1-2; 7 bases line up with TRBD1. The CDR3 is 17 amino acids. Germline assignment: CDR1 SGHTA and CDR2 FQGNSA. With 5 bases clipped from V and 3 bases from J, the junction kept 15 bases outside the gene matches. CDR3 in amino acids: CASSLSGGGGGYYGYTF. In DNA, the CDR3 is TGTGCCAGCAGCCTTTCGGGAGGGGGCGGTGGTTACTATGGCTACACCTTC. The full variable domain, its missing parts supplied by reference TRBV7-2 and TRBJ1-2, is GAGVSQSPSNKVTEKGKDVELRCDPISGHTALYWYRQSLGQGLEFLIYFQGNSAPDKSGLPSDRFSAERTGGSVSTLTIQRTQQEDSAVYLCASSLSGGGGGYYGYTFGSGTRLTVV.

The chain joins TRBV2 to TRBJ2-7, with no clear D. CDR1 is SNHLY and CDR2 is FYNNEI in the germline V gene. The CDR3 is 11 amino acids. V lost 6 bases and J 9 bases, leaving 12 bases between the germline ends. The DNA for the CDR3 is TGTGCCAGCAGCCTCGAGCCCGGGCAGTACTTC. This sequence encodes CASSLEPGQYF. Together with reference TRBV2 and TRBJ2-7, the CDR3 gives the full variable domain: EPEVTQTPSHQVTQMGQEVILRCVPISNHLYFYWYRQILGQKVEFLVSFYNNEISEKSEIFDDQFSVERPDGSNFTLKIRSTKLEDSAMYFCASSLEPGQYFGPGTRLTVT.

A few counts support this clone. The chain combines TRBV19 with TRBJ1-5; 7 positions match TRBD1. After removal of 6 bases from V and 5 bases from J, the junction contained 10 bases not matched to a gene. Germline V lookup: CDR1 LNHDA, CDR2 SQIVND (reference sequence). The CDR3 loop spans 15 amino acids. CDR3: CASRADRAADQPQHF. The CDR3 DNA sequence: TGTGCCAGTAGAGCCGACAGGGCGGCCGATCAGCCCCAGCATTTT.